This TCR beta chain was sequenced during a study of long-term antiretroviral therapy in people with HIV. Broader study findings: Diversity went up after ART and still fell short of transplant donor controls. Versus controls, repertoires in people with HIV had narrower CDR3 length ranges. Pre-ART expanded clones dominated the repertoire at every time point.

V was shortened by 8 bases and J by 6 bases, with 9 bases between the two germline ends. This CDR3 is 11 amino acids long. Per germline, CDR1 MNHNS and CDR2 SASEGT. To note about this clone: What it binds is not known.

Survey level was the resolution at which the v3.0 immunoSEQ assay ran. Sequenced by immunoSEQ multiplex PCR; TCRdb stores in-frame clones only, minus some. The table records about 17,000 clones, approximately 90% of them present only once. The chain has TRBV6-1 and TRBJ2-3; D uncertain. The specimen was unsorted PBMCs, collected 0.6 years after starting antiretroviral therapy. The receptor was isolated from a woman between 40 and 50 years old with HIV. CDR3 coding DNA: TGTGCCAGCTCCATTGCGGATACGCAGTATTTT. Amino acid sequence: CASSIADTQYF.